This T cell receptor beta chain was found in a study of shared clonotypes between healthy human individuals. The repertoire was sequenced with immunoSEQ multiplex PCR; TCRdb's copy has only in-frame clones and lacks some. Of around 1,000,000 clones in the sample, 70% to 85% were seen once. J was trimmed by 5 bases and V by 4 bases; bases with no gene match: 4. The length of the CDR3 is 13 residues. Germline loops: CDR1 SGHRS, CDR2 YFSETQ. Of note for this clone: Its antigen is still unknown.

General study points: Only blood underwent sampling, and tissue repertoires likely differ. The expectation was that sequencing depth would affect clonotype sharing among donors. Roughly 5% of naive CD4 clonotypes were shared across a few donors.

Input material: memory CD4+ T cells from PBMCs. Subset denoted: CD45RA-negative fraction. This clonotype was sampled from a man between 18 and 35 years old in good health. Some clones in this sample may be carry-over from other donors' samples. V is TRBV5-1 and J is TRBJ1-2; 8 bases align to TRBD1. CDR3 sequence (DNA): TGCGCCAGCAGCAAGGACAGGGTGTATGGCTACACCTTC. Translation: CASSKDRVYGYTF.